Listed here is a single TCR beta chain. With 7 bases clipped from V and 2 bases from J, the junction kept 10 bases outside the gene matches. CDR3 length: 16 amino acids. CDR1 LGHNT and CDR2 FRNRAP come from the germline V gene. Libraries were prepared by immunoSEQ multiplex PCR; TCRdb keeps only in-frame clonotypes and omits some of them. The sample yields a few hundred thousand clones, about 89% seen once. This entry comes from a study of blood T cell repertoires in COVID-19. The sequence came from a woman in her thirties with COVID-19, enrolled during active disease. The chain carries TRBV12-5 and TRBJ1-4; 7 nucleotides match TRBD1. The sequenced material came from peripheral blood. The CDR3 region has the DNA TGTGCTAGTGCCCTCGGACAGGAAGGGACTAATGAAAAACTGTTTTTT. Translating gives CASALGQEGTNEKLFF.